This record looks at one T cell receptor beta chain sequence and its context. The specificity of this receptor is unknown. The input lacks base qualities; no much larger clone sits a single base away. The data derive from a study of blood T cell repertoires in COVID-19 (dated by TCRdb to the early 2020s). A note on the overall study: Samples from collaborators originated in the United States, Italy and Spain and spanned both the acute and convalescent phases of COVID-19. The material from the prospective study consisted of cDNA or gDNA derived from T cells, B-cell-depleted T cells, or PBMCs. Subjects who had been exposed to COVID-19, were actively infected with it, or had recovered from it provided the deeply sampled blood TCRbeta repertoires that made up the dataset. A freely available public database, intended as a resource for researchers studying the immune response to SARS-CoV-2, is where the repertoires were released. The samples were drawn from two sources: the first 160 participants of the ongoing ImmuneRACE study, and some 1,300 subjects contributed by 6 global collaborators. Nearly every sample came with metadata listing a de-identified subject ID, COVID-19 status, age in years and sex. Where available, HLA class I and class II types were obtained from metadata supplied by the sample provider rather than from assay-based typing. Study-wide conclusions, independent of this receptor: How much clinical and demographic metadata was included differed by source and by participant, and the metadata was provided uncurated.

The immunoSEQ Assay, a bias-controlled multiplex PCR, was used to amplify TCRbeta CDR3 regions from genomic DNA. Per the authors' processing: The number of nucleated cells in each sample was estimated by amplification of reference gene primers within the assay. To quantify the absolute abundance of each unique TCRbeta CDR3 rearrangement, sequence reads were collapsed and filtered. For each sample, productive Simpson clonality was calculated by taking the square root of Simpson's diversity index across productive rearrangements. TCRdb holds this immuneACCESS table with in-frame rearrangements only. Some clones are missing; in checked studies, unresolved V genes explain under half, and the rest has no known cause. V and J calls and clone size follow that table, whereas D and trimming were derived from the DNA. Here the sample has 150,000 to 200,000 clones; about 88% occur a single time. The top ten hold more than 6.5% of the sample.

Each collaborating institution followed its own protocols to collect whole blood in K2EDTA tubes. Collaborator samples were shipped for TCRbeta analysis as frozen whole blood, isolated PBMCs, or DNA extracted from either sample type. The clonotype comes from a woman over 75 in a cohort sampled during active or convalescent COVID-19. The sequenced sample was peripheral blood.

The base sequence is TGCGCCAGCAGCACGGGAGCGGAAGAGACCCAGTACTTC. Its translation reads: CASSTGAEETQYF. The chain links TRBV5-1 with TRBJ2-5; TRBD2 is a weak D gene call, 6 bases matching. From the cysteine up to the phenylalanine, the CDR3 has a length of 13 residues. Only the CDR3 region is kept as DNA, spanning 39 bases read in frame from base 1. Looking up the germline V gene yields CDR1 SGHRS and CDR2 YFSETQ. V loses 4 bases of germline sequence and J loses 3 bases, and the interval between the two ends is 10 bases.